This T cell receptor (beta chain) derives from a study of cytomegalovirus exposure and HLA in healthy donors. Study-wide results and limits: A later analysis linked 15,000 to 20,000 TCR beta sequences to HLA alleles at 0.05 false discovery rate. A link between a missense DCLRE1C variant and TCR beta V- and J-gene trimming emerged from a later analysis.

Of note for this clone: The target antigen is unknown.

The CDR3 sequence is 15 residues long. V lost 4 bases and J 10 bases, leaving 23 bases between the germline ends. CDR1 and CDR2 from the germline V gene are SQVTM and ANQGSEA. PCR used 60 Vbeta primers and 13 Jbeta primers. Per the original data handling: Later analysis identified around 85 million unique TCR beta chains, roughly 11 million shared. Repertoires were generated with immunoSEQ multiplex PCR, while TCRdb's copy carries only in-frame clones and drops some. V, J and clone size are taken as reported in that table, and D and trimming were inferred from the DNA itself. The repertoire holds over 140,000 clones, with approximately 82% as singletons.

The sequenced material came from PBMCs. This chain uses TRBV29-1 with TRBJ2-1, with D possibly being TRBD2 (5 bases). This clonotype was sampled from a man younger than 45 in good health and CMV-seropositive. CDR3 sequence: CSVVEALLEGLEQFF. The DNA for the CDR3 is TGCAGCGTTGTTGAAGCGCTCCTTGAGGGTTTGGAGCAGTTCTTC.